Sequencing of this T cell receptor (beta chain) was carried out in a study of CD8+ T cells in alopecia areata. The wider study: At a dose of 5 to 10 mg twice daily, oral tofacitinib was given to treated patients.

Noted treatment: oral pan-JAK inhibitor, 5-10 mg twice daily. The study team obtained lesional scalp punch biopsies and peripheral blood from alopecia areata patients. V trimming: 7 bases; J trimming: 10 bases; junction bases outside the gene matches: 9. CDR1 LNHDA and CDR2 SQIVND come from the germline V gene (reference sequence). The CDR3 runs 12 residues. As the sequencing template, cDNA was produced by extracting RNA and reverse transcribing it. Method: immunoSEQ multiplex PCR; TCRdb's copy keeps in-frame clones and lacks some. The data show about 210,000 clones, 64% seen once. J is TRBJ1-2 and V is TRBV19; 7 bases agree with TRBD1. The sequence derives from a human donor with alopecia areata. The specimen was CD4+ T cells sorted from blood, collected at week 4, from a patient treated with tofacitinib. The CDR3 DNA sequence: TGTGCCAGTACTCGACAGGGTTTGCTCTACACCTTC. Translated: CASTRQGLLYTF.